The clone carrying this TCR beta chain was seen a handful of times. Libraries were prepared by immunoSEQ multiplex PCR; TCRdb keeps only in-frame clonotypes and omits some of them. In the table there are over 85,000 clones, over 60% of which are singletons. This sample is drawn from a study of blood T cell repertoires in COVID-19. Overall study context: Material from acute and convalescent COVID-19 was sourced from the United States, Italy and Spain.

The CDR3 is 15 residues long. The germline CDR1 and CDR2 sequences are SGHRS and YFSETQ. V was pared by 4 bases and J by 2 bases, with 5 bases of the junction left unmatched. Sample: peripheral blood. This sequence joins TRBV5-1 and TRBJ2-1, with 8 bases aligning to TRBD1. This TCR derives from an elderly woman with active or convalescent COVID-19. The CDR3 here is CASSTDRVPYNEQFF. As DNA, the CDR3 is TGCGCCAGCAGCACGGACAGGGTTCCCTACAATGAGCAGTTCTTC.